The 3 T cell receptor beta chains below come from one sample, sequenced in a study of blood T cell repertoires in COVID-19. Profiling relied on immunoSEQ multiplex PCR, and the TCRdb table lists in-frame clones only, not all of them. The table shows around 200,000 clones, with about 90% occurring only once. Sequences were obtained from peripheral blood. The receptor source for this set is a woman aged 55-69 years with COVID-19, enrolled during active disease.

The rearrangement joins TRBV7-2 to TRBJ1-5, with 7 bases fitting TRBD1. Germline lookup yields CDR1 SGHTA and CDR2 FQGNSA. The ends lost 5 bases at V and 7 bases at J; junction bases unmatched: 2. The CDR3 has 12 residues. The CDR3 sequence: CASSRQGQPQHF. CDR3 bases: TGTGCCAGCAGCAGACAGGGACAGCCCCAGCATTTT.

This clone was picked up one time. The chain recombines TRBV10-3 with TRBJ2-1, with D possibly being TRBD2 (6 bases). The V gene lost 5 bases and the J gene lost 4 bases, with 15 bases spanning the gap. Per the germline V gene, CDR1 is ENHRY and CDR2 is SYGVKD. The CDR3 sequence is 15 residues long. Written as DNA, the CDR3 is TGTGCCATCAGTAGGACGGGACTGGAGTACAATGAGCAGTTCTTC. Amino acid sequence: CAISRTGLEYNEQFF.

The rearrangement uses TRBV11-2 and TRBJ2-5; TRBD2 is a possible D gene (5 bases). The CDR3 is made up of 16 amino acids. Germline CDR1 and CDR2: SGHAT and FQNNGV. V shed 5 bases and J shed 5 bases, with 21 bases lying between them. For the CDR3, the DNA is TGTGCCAGCAGCGATCTCTTTGAGCGGCCTGGGGAGACCCAGTACTTC. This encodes CASSDLFERPGETQYF.